This T cell receptor beta chain was recovered during a study of cytomegalovirus exposure and HLA in healthy donors. Looked up from germline, CDR1 is SEHNR and CDR2 is FQNEAQ (reference sequence). The CDR3 has 13 residues. Trimming left V 5 bases short and J 3 bases short, with 10 bases between. Use of 60 Vbeta and 13 Jbeta primers characterized the PCR. The method was immunoSEQ multiplex PCR; TCRdb's version includes in-frame clones alone and lacks a portion of them. This sample has about 170,000 clones, with under 85% found just once. The origin of this receptor is a female donor in good health and CMV-seronegative. V usage is TRBV7-9 and J usage is TRBJ1-2, with unresolved D. Sequencing input: PBMCs. CDR3: CASSQGRDYGYTF. In nucleotides, the CDR3 is TGTGCCAGCAGCCAAGGGAGGGACTATGGCTACACCTTC.